Detailed here is one T cell receptor beta chain. Researchers partitioned CD4+ cells into CD45RA+ naive and CD45RA-negative memory subsets. Here immunoSEQ multiplex PCR was the method, and the copy in TCRdb shows in-frame clones only, minus some. The data show a few million clones, about 92% seen once. The source of the sample is a study of shared clonotypes between healthy human individuals. The germline V and J ends were trimmed by 5 bases and 7 bases, with 23 bases remaining between them. The germline V gene encodes CDR1 GTSNPN and CDR2 SVGIG (reference sequence). This CDR3 spans 15 amino acids. This chain connects TRBV30 to TRBJ1-2; D is unclear. This clonotype was sampled from a man younger than 30 in good health. Some clones in this sample may be carry-over from other donors' samples. The specimen was naive CD4+ T cells from PBMCs. Described subset: CD45RA+ positively selected. The CDR3 loop is CAWVPRVLPETGYTF. Here the CDR3 DNA reads TGTGCCTGGGTGCCACGGGTCCTTCCCGAGACTGGCTACACCTTC.